The source of this T cell receptor (beta chain) is a study of post-analysis software for immune sequencing data. About the study: Relapsing-remitting, secondary progressive and progressive-relapsing forms of multiple sclerosis all featured among disease courses.

From germline, CDR1 is SGHTA and CDR2 FQGNSA. There are 16 residues in the CDR3. V was clipped by 1 base and J by 5 bases, with 17 bases between them. About this clonotype itself: What it recognizes is unknown.

Study conclusions and caveats: There were four or five TRBV segments more frequent in patients than controls, and TRBV5-6, TRBV5-1 and TRBV20-1 were among them. Pronounced co-clustering by F measure was evident among identically batched samples. Controls had significantly higher normalized Chao1 diversity than multiple sclerosis patients.

Every TCR beta cDNA library bore unique molecular identifiers. TCRdb re-derived calls from the PCR reads in MiXCR, one entry per CDR3 protein. The data hold 380,000 or so distinct CDR3 sequences, with roughly 30% observed a single time. The sample was blood. The J gene is TRBJ1-2, the V gene TRBV7-2; a weak D match, TRBD1 (6 bases). The receptor comes from a girl under 18 with multiple sclerosis. Here the CDR3 reads CASSLVSKGGLYGYTF. The CDR3 DNA is TGTGCCAGCAGCTTAGTTTCCAAGGGGGGATTGTATGGCTACACCTTC.